Detailed here is one TCR beta chain. Its antigen remains unidentified. The PCR used 60 V beta and 13 J beta primers. Sequencing was performed with immunoSEQ multiplex PCR; in TCRdb, only in-frame clones are kept and a portion is missing. Altogether roughly 96,000 clones are present, 79% being singletons, with the ten largest covering around 5.9%. Germline values: CDR1 LGHNA, CDR2 YNFKEQ. The CDR3 is 15 amino acids. The germline V and J ends were trimmed by 2 bases and 4 bases, with 13 bases remaining between them. The data were taken from a study of glioma-infiltrating T cells after dendritic cell vaccination. Whole-study context: Treatment, given 2003 to 2012, was autologous tumor lysate-pulsed dendritic cell vaccination. Monocyte-derived dendritic cells, cultured 7 to 8 days with IL-4 and GM-CSF, were pulsed with autologous tumor lysate.

Overall study findings and caveats: Survival was not directly related to TCR clonality in these patients.

The clonotype was recovered from a human donor with glioblastoma. The sample consisted of blood, taken before dendritic cell vaccination. The chain links TRBV4-2 to TRBJ2-3, with TRBD2 as a possible D gene (5 bases). CDR3 coding DNA: TGTGCCAGCAGCCAACCACTAGTAGTCTCAGATACGCAGTATTTT. It yields the protein CASSQPLVVSDTQYF.